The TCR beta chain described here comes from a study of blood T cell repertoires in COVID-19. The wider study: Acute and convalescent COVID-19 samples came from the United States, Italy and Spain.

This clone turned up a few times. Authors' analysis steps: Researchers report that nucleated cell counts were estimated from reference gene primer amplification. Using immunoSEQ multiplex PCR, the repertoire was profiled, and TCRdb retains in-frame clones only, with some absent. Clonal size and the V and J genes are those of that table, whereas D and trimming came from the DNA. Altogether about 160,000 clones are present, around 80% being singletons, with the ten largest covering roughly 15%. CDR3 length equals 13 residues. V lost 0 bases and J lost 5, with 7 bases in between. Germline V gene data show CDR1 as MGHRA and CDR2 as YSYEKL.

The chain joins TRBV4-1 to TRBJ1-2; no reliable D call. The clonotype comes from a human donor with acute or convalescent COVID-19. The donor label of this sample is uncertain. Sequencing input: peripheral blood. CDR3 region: CASSQDPGYGYTF. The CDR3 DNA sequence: TGCGCCAGCAGCCAAGACCCGGGTTATGGCTACACCTTC.